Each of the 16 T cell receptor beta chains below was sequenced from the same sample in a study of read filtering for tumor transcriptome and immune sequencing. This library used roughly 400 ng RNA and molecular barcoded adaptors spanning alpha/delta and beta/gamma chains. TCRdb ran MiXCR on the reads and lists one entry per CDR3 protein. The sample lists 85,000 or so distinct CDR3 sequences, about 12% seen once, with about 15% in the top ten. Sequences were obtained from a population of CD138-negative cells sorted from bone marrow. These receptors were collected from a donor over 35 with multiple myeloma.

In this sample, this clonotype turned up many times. Written as DNA, the CDR3 is TGTGCCAGCAGCTCACAGGGTAACACCGGGGAGCTGTTTTTT. Encoded protein: CASSSQGNTGELFF. The chain employs TRBV28 and TRBJ2-2, with a weak D call TRBD1 (6 bases). Trimming left V 6 bases short and J 2 bases short, with 10 bases between. The CDR3 length is 14 residues. Germline-derived CDR1 and CDR2 are MDHEN and SYDVKM.

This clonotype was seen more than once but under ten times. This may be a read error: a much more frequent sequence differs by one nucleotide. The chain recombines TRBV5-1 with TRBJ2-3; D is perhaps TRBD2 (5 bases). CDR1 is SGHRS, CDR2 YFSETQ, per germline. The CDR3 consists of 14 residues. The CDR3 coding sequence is TGCACCAGCAGCCTAGCCGAAAGCACAGATACGCAGTATTTT. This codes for CTSSLAESTDTQYF.

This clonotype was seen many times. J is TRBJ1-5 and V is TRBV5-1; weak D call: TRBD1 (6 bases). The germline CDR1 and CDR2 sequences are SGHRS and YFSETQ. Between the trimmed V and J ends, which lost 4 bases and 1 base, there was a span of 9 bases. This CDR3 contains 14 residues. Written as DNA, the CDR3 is TGCGCCAGCAGCGACGGACAGAGCAATCAGCCCCAGCATTTT. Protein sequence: CASSDGQSNQPQHF. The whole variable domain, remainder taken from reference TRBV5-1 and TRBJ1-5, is KAGVTQTPRYLIKTRGQQVTLSCSPISGHRSVSWYQQTPGQGLQFLFEYFSETQRNKGNFPGRFSGRQFSNSRSEMNVSTLELGDSALYLCASSDGQSNQPQHFGDGTRLSIL.

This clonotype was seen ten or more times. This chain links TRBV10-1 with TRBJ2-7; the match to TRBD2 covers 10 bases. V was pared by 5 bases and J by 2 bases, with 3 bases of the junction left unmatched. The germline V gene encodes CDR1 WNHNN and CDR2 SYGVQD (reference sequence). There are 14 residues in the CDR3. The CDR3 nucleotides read TGCGCCAGCAGTCCTAGCGGGGGACCCTACGAGCAGTACTTC. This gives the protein CASSPSGGPYEQYF.

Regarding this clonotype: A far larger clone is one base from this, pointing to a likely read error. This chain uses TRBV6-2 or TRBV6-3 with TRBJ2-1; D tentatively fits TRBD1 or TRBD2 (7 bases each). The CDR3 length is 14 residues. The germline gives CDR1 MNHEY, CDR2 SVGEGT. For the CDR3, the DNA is TGTGGCAGCAGGGAGGGGGCTTCCCACAATGAGCAGTTCTTC. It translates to CGSREGASHNEQFF.

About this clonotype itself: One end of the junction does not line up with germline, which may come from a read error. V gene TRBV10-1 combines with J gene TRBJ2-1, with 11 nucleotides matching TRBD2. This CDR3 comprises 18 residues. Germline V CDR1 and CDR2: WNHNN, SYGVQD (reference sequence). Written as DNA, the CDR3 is TGCGCCAGCGGTGAGTATAGTTACACTAGCGGGAGTCGGAATGAGCAGTTCTTC. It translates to CASGEYSYTSGSRNEQFF.

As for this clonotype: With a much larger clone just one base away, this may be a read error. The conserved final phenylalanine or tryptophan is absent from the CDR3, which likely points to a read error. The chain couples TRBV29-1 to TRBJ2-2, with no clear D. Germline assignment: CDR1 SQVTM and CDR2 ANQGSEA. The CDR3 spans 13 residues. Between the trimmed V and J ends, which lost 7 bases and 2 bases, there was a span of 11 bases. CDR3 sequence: CSADVGNTGELFY. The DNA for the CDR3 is TGCAGCGCCGACGTGGGAAACACCGGGGAGCTGTTTTAT.

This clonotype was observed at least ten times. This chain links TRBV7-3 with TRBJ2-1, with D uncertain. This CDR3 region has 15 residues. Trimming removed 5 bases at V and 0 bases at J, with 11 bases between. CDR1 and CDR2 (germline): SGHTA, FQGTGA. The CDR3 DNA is TGTGCCAGCAGCAGACGGTCCAGCTCCTACAATGAGCAGTTCTTC. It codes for CASSRRSSSYNEQFF.

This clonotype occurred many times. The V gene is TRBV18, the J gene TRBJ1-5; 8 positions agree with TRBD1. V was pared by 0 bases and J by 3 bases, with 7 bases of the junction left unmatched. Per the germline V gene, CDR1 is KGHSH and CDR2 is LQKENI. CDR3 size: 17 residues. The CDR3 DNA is TGTGCCAGCTCACCACCCGGCGGACAGGGTAACAATCAGCCCCAGCATTTT. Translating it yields CASSPPGGQGNNQPQHF.

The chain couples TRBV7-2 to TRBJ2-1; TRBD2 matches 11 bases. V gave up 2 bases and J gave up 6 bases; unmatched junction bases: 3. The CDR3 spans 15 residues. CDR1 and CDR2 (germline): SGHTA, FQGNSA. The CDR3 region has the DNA TGTGCCAGCAGCTTAAGGCTAGCGGGAGGCAATGAGCAGTTCTTC. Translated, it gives CASSLRLAGGNEQFF.

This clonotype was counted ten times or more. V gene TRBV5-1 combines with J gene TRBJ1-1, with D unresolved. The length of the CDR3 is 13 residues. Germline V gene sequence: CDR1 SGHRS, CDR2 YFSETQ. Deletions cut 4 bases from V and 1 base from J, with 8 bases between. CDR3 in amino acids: CASSQDGNTEAFF. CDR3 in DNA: TGCGCCAGCAGCCAGGACGGGAACACTGAAGCTTTCTTT.

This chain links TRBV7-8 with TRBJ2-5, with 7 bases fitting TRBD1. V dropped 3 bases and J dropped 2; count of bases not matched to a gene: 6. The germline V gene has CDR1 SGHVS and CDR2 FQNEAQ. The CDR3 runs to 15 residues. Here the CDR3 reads CASSFDGQEQETQYF. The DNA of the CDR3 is TGTGCCAGCAGCTTCGATGGACAGGAGCAAGAGACCCAGTACTTC. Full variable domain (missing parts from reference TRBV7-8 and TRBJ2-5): GAGVSQSPRYKVAKRGQDVALRCDPISGHVSLFWYQQALGQGPEFLTYFQNEAQLDKSGLPSDRFFAERPEGSVSTLKIQRTQQEDSAVYLCASSFDGQEQETQYFGPGTRLLVL.

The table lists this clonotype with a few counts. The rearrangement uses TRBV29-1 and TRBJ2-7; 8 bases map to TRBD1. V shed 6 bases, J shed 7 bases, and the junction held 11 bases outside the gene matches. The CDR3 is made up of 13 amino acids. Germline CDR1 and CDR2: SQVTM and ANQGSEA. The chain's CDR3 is CSVADRASGEQYF. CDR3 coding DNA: TGCAGCGTCGCGGACAGGGCGTCGGGGGAGCAGTACTTC.

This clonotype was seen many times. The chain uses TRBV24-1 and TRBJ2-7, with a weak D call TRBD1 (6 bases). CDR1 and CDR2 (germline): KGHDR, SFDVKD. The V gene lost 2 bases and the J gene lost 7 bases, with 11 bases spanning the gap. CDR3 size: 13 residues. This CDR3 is CATSDSYREEQYF. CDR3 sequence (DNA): TGTGCCACCAGTGATTCCTACAGGGAAGAGCAGTACTTC.

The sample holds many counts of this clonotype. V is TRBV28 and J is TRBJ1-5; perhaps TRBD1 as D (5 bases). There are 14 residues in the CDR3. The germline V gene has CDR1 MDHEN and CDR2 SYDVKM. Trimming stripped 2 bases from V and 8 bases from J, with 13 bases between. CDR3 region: CASSLERDWEPQHF. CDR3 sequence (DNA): TGTGCCAGCAGTTTAGAACGGGACTGGGAGCCCCAGCATTTT.

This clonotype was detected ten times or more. The CDR3 is CASSRLSGSDVYEQYF. CDR3 coding DNA: TGTGCCAGCAGTCGACTTAGCGGGAGCGATGTGTACGAGCAGTACTTC. The rearrangement joins TRBV6-6 to TRBJ2-7; 9 bases agree with TRBD2. V shed 5 bases, J shed 4 bases, and the junction held 12 bases outside the gene matches. The CDR3 length is 16 residues. The V gene's germline CDR1 is MNHNY and CDR2 SVGAGI (reference sequence).